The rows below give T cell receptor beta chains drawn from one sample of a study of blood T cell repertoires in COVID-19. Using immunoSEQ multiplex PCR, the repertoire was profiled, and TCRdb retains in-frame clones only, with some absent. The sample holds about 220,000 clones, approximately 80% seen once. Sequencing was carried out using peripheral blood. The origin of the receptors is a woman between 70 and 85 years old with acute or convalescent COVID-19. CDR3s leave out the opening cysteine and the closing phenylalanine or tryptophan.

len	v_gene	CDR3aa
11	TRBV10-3	AISGQQKNIQY
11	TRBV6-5	ASSTQGSQPQH
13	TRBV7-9	ASSLLAGGRETQY
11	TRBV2	ASHSGPQETQY
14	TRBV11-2	ASSRSRQVLNTEAF
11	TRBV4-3	ASSLGTGGEQY
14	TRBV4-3	ASSQDSTGVVSGYT
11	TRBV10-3	AIRVGGQETQY
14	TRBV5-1	ASSFIIGHQNTEAF
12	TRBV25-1	ASSETGQNTEAF
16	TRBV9	ASSQSGLAGDAYNEQF
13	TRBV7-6	ASSLRGESNQPQH
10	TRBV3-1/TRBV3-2	ASSQDKRGAF
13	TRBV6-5	ASRGTLGWEEKLF
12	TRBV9	ASSSMGSSYGYT
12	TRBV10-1	ASSPGHSNYGYT
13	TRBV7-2	ASSLAGLAEGTQY
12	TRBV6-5	ASSPGPTNEKLF
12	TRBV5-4	ASNSGIRTDTQY
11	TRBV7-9	ASSLATGSPQY
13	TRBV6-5	ASTLRGAANYGYT
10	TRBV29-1	SVNQGIQTQY
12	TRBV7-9	ASSFVPGGDEQF
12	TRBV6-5	ASNRDLMNTEAF
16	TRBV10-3	AISEGLGLAGGLGEQY
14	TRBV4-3	ASSQVLGQGAGEQY
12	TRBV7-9	ASSSGVGNQPQH
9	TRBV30	VGSWNSPLH
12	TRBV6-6	ASSPRLNSDTQY
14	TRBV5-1	ASSLGPAGKQETQY
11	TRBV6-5	ASSPQGPDGYT
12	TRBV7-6	ASSRGWGVDTQY
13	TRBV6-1	ASSQGQSNDNEQF
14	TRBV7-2	ASSLEWSGGLDTQY
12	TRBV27	ASSFGGGNTEAF
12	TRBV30	APETGANYNEQF
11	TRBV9	ASSEEINSPLH
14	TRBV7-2	ASSPTGTTSYYEQY
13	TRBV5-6	ASSPPLTGGYGYT
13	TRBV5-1	ASSLLTSGADTQY
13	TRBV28	ASSSTPYSNQPQH